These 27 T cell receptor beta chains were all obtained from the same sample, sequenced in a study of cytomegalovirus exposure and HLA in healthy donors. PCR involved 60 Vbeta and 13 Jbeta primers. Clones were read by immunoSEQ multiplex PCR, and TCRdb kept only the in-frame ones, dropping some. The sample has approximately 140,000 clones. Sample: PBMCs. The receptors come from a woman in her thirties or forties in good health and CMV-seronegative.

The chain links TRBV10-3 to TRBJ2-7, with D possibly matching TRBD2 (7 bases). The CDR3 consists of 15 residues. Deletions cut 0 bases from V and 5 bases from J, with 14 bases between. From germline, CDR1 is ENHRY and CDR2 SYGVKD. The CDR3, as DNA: TGTGCCATCAGTGAGTCGACGGGGGGCAACGACGAGCAGTACGTC. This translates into CAISESTGGNDEQYV.

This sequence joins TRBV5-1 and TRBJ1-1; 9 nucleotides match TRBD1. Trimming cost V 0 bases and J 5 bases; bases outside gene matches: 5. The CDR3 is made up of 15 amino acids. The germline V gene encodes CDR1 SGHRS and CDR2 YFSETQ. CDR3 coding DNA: TGCGCCAGCAGCTTGGAACGGACAGGGGTAACTGAAGCTTTCTTT. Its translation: CASSLERTGVTEAFF.

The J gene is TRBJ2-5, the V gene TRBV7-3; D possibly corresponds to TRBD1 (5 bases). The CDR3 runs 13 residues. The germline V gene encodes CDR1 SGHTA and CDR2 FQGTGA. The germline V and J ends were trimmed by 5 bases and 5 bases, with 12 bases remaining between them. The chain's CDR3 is CASSIRVRETQYF. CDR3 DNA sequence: TGTGCCAGCAGCATCAGGGTCAGGGAGACCCAGTACTTC.

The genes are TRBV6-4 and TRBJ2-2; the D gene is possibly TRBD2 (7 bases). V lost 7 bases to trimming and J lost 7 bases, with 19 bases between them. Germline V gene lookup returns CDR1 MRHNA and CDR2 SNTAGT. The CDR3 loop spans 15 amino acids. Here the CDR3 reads CASTSDPGGGGELFF. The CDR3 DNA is TGTGCCAGCACCTCCGATCCGGGGGGCGGCGGGGAGCTGTTTTTT.

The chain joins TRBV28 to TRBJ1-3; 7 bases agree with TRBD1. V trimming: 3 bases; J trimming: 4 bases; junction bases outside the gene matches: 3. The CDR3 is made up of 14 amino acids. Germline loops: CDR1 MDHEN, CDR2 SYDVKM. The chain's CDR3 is CASSLTGTGNTIYF. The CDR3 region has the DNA TGTGCCAGCAGTTTGACAGGGACAGGAAACACCATATATTTT.

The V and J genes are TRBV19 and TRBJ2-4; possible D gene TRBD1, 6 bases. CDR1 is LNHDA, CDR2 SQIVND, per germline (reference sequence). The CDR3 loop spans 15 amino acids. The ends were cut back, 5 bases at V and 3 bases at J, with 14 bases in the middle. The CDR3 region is CASSPFSGVKNIQYF. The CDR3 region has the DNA TGTGCCAGTAGTCCCTTTTCAGGGGTCAAAAACATTCAGTACTTC.

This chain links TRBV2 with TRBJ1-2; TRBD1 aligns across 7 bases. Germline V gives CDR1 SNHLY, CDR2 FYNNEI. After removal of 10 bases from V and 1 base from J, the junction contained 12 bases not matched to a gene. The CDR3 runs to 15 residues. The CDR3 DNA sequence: TGTGCCACATCTCCTGGACAGGCCCGTAACTATGGCTACACCTTC. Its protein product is CATSPGQARNYGYTF. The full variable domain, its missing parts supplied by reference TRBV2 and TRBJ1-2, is EPEVTQTPSHQVTQMGQEVILRCVPISNHLYFYWYRQILGQKVEFLVSFYNNEISEKSEIFDDQFSVERPDGSNFTLKIRSTKLEDSAMYFCATSPGQARNYGYTFGSGTRLTVV.

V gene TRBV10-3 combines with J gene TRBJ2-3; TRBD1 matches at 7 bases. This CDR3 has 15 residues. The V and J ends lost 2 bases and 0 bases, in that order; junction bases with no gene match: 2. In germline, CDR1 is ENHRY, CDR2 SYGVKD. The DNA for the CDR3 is TGTGCCATCAGTGAGGGCAGGGGGAGCACAGATACGCAGTATTTT. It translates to CAISEGRGSTDTQYF.

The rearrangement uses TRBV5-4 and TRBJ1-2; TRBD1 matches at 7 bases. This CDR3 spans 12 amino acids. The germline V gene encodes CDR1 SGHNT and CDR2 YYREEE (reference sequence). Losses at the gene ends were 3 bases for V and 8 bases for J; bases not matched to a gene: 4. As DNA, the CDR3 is TGTGCCAGCAGCTCCGACAGGGACGGCTACACCTTC. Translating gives CASSSDRDGYTF. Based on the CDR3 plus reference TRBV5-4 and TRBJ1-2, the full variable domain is ETGVTQSPTHLIKTRGQQVTLRCSSQSGHNTVSWYQQALGQGPQFIFQYYREEENGRGNFPPRFSGLQFPNYSSELNVNALELDDSALYLCASSSDRDGYTFGSGTRLTVV.

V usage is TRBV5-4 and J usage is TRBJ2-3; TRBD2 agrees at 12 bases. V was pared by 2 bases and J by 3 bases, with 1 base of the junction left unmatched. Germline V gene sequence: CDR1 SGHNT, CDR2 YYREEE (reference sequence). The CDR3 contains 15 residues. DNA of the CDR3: TGTGCCAGCAGCTTAGGACTAGCGGGAACAGATACGCAGTATTTT. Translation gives CASSLGLAGTDTQYF.

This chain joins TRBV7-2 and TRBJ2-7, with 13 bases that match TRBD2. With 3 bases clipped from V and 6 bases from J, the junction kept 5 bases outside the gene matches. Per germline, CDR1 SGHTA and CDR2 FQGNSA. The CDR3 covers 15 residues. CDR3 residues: CASSFPGLAGSEQYV. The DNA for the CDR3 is TGTGCCAGCAGCTTCCCGGGACTAGCGGGGAGCGAGCAGTACGTC.

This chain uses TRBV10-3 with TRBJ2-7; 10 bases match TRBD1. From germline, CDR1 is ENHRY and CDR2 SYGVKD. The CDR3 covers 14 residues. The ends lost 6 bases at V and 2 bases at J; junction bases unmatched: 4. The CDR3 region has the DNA TGTGCCATCAGACGACAGGGGGCGGCCTACGAGCAGTACTTC. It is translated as CAIRRQGAAYEQYF.

CDR3 loop: CASSPSSSGPYNEQFF. Written as DNA, the CDR3 is TGCGCCAGCAGCCCGAGTTCAAGCGGGCCTTACAATGAGCAGTTCTTC. The chain employs TRBV5-1 and TRBJ2-1; D is perhaps TRBD2 (6 bases). The V end was cut by 4 bases, the J end by 4 bases, with 18 bases between. The CDR3 runs 16 residues. Germline lookup yields CDR1 SGHRS and CDR2 YFSETQ.

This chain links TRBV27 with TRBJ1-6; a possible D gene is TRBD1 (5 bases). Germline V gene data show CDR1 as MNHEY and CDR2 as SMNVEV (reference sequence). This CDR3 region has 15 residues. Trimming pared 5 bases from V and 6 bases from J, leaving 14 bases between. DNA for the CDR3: TGTGCCAGCAGTGGGGCGGGGGTCACTAATTCACCCCTCCACTTT. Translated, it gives CASSGAGVTNSPLHF.

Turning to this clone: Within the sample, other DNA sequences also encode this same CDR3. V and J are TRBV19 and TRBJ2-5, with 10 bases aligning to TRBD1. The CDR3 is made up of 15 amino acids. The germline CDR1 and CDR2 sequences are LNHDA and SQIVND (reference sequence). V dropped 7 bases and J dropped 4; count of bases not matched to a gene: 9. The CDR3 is CASNSGTGDLETQYF. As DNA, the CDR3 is TGTGCCAGTAACTCCGGGACAGGGGACTTAGAGACCCAGTACTTC.

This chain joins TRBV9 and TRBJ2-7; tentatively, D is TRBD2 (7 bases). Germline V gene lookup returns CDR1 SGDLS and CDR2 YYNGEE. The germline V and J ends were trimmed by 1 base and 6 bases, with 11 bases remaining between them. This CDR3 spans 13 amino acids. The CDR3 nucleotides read TGTGCCAGCAGCGTAAATCGGGGGGCCGAGCAGTACTTC. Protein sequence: CASSVNRGAEQYF. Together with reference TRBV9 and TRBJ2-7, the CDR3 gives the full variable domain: DSGVTQTPKHLITATGQRVTLRCSPRSGDLSVYWYQQSLDQGLQFLIQYYNGEERAKGNILERFSAQQFPDLHSELNLSSLELGDSALYFCASSVNRGAEQYFGPGTRLTVT.

The CDR3 nucleotides are TGTGCCAGTAGAGGCGCGGGTGAAAAACTGTTTTTT. Encoded protein: CASRGAGEKLFF. The chain combines TRBV19 with TRBJ1-4; D not certain. V lost 6 bases and J 7 bases, leaving 9 bases between the germline ends. Germline V lookup: CDR1 LNHDA, CDR2 SQIVND (reference sequence). CDR3 length: 12 residues.

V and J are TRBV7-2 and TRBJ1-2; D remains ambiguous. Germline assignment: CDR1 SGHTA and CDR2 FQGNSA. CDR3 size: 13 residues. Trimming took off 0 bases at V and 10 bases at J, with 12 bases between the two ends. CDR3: CASSLAAPADYTF. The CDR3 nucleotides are TGTGCCAGCAGCTTAGCAGCCCCTGCGGACTACACCTTC.

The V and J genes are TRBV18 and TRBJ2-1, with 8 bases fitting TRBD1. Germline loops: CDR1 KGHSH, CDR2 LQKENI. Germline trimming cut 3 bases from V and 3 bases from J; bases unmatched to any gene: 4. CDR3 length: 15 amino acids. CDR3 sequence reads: CASSPWTGIYNEQFF. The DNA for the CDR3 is TGTGCCAGCTCACCGTGGACAGGGATCTACAATGAGCAGTTCTTC. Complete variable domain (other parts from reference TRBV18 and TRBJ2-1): NAGVMQNPRHLVRRRGQEARLRCSPMKGHSHVYWYRQLPEEGLKFMVYLQKENIIDESGMPKERFSAEFPKEGPSILRIQQVVRGDSAAYFCASSPWTGIYNEQFFGPGTRLTVL.

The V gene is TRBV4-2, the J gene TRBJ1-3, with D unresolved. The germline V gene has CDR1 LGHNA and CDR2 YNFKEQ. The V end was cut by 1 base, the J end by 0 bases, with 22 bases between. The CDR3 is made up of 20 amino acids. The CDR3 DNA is TGTGCCAGCAGCCAAGTGGGCCGATTGCGGGTCGATAGCTCTGGAAACACCATATATTTT. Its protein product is CASSQVGRLRVDSSGNTIYF.

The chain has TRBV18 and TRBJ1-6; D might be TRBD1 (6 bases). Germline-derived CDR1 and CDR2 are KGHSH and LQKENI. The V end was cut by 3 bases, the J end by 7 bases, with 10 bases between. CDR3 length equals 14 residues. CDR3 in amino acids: CASSPDSGNSPLHF. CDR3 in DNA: TGTGCCAGCTCACCGGACAGCGGCAATTCACCCCTCCACTTT.

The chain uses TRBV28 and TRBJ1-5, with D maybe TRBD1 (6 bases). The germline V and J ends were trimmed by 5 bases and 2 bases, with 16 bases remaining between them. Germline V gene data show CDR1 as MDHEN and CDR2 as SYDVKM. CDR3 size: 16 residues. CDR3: CASSPARTVGNQPQHF. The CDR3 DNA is TGTGCCAGCAGTCCGGCCCGGACAGTGGGCAATCAGCCCCAGCATTTT.

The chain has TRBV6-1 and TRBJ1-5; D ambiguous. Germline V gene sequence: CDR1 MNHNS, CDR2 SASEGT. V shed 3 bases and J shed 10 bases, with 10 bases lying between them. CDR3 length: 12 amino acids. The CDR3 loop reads CASSETGLPQHF. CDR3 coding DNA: TGTGCCAGCAGTGAGACGGGTCTACCCCAGCATTTT.

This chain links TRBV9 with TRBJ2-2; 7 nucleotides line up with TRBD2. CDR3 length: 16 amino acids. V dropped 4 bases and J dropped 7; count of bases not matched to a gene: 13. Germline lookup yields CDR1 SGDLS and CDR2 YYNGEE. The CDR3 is CASSPMGGIGLGELFF. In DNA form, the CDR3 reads TGTGCCAGCAGCCCGATGGGGGGGATTGGGCTCGGGGAGCTGTTTTTT.

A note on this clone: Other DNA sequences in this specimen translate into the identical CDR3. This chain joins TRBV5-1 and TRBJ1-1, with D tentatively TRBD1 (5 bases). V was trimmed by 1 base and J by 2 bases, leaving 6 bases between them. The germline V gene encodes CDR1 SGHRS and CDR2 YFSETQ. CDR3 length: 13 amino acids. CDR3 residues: CASSLTGNTEAFF. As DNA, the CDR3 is TGCGCCAGCAGCTTGACAGGCAACACTGAAGCTTTCTTT.

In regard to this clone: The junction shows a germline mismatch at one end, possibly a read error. The CDR3, as DNA: TGTGCTAGCAGCCTTGGACAGGGACAAAAACTGTTTTTT. It encodes CASSLGQGQKLFF. V and J are TRBV7-7 and TRBJ1-4; 8 bases line up with TRBD1. Germline lookup yields CDR1 SSHAT and CDR2 FNYEAQ (reference sequence). The CDR3 length is 13 residues.

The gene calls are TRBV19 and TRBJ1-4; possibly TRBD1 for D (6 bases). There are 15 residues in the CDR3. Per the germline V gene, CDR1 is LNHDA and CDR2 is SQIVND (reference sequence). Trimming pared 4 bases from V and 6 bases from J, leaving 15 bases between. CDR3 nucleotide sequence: TGTGCCAGTAGTACCGCACAGGGATCGGATGAAAAACTGTTTTTT. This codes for CASSTAQGSDEKLFF.